This section outlines one T cell receptor (beta chain) sequence together with its context. TCRdb keeps only in-frame clones here, not all; method: immunoSEQ multiplex PCR. The sample includes some 62,000 clones, about 92% of them seen just once. The sample belongs to a study of OX40 agonist ivuxolimab in advanced cancers. The length of the CDR3 is 17 residues. V lost 3 bases to trimming and J lost 4 bases, with 21 bases between them. CDR1 is PRHDT and CDR2 is FYEKMQ in the germline V gene (reference sequence). This rearrangement joins TRBV13 to TRBJ1-1; the D gene is possibly TRBD1 (5 bases). The source was CD4+ or CD8+ T cells sorted from blood, collected in a trial of the OX40 agonist ivuxolimab. This sequence originates from an adult with an advanced solid tumor such as melanoma, head and neck, liver or kidney cancer. The CDR3 reads CASSLGGSKGYGTEAFF. CDR3 DNA: TGTGCCAGCAGCTTGGGGGGATCGAAGGGGTACGGCACTGAAGCTTTCTTT.